The 19 T cell receptor beta chains below were found in one sample sequenced in a study of regulatory T cells in long-lasting Graves disease. Stated time point: persistent/refractory GD, antithyroid drugs over 5 years with positive TRAb. The TCR library was made from RNA extracted from PBMCs. Arm-PCR with iRepertoire HTBI primers amplified the CDR3 regions for these TCR beta libraries. TCRdb ran MiXCR on the multiplex PCR reads and lists one entry per CDR3 protein. The repertoire includes a few hundred thousand distinct CDR3 sequences, roughly 23% of them detected once, and about 29% sits in the top ten. The sequences come from peripheral blood mononuclear cells (PBMCs), collected when the disease was refractory, from a patient treated with antithyroid drugs. Every receptor here comes from a woman aged 40 to 50 with Graves disease.

The rearrangement joins TRBV10-2 to TRBJ2-7; D is uncertain. The CDR3 consists of 16 residues. With 3 bases removed from V and 1 base from J, the gap between germline ends came to 16 bases. Germline V lookup: CDR1 WSHSY, CDR2 SAAADI. The CDR3 sequence: CASSERRSLTSYEQYF. DNA for the CDR3: TGCGCCAGCAGTGAAAGACGGAGTCTAACGTCCTACGAGCAGTACTTC.

This clonotype was counted between two and nine times. J is TRBJ1-1 and V is TRBV19, with D possibly TRBD1 on 5 matching bases. Germline lookup yields CDR1 LNHDA and CDR2 SQIVND (reference sequence). V was trimmed by 5 bases and J by 2 bases, leaving 15 bases between them. CDR3 length: 15 residues. In DNA form, the CDR3 reads TGTGCCAGTAGTGGATTCAGGGCCCTCAACACTGAAGCTTTCTTT. This translates into CASSGFRALNTEAFF.

The rearrangement links TRBV20-1 to TRBJ1-5, with 7 bases that match TRBD1. The CDR3 extends over 15 amino acids. The germline V gene has CDR1 DFQATT and CDR2 SNEGSKA (reference sequence). Trimming took 0 bases from V and 6 from J; bases not matched to a gene: 8. CDR3 nucleotide sequence: TGCAGTGCTAGAGAGGGGACAGTTGTCGGTCAGCCCCAGCATTTT. Residues: CSAREGTVVGQPQHF.

This clonotype showed up many times. The chain carries TRBV2 and TRBJ2-7; no reliable D call. The CDR3 covers 13 residues. Germline V gene sequence: CDR1 SNHLY, CDR2 FYNNEI. Trimming shortened V by 9 bases and J by 3 bases, and 15 bases separated the two germline ends. This chain's CDR3 is CASQGRLFYEQYF. The CDR3 nucleotides are TGTGCCAGTCAAGGGCGACTGTTCTACGAGCAGTACTTC.

This clonotype was detected many times. The genes are TRBV6-1 and TRBJ2-7; 7 nucleotides agree with TRBD2. The CDR3 is 14 amino acids. The V gene end was trimmed by 5 bases and the J gene end by 3 bases; junction bases not matched to a gene: 7. Germline CDR1 reads MNHNS; CDR2 reads SASEGT. CDR3 bases: TGTGCCAGCAGTAGTGCTAGCGGACGCTACGAGCAGTACTTC. It translates to CASSSASGRYEQYF.

The gene calls are TRBV12-3 or TRBV12-4 and TRBJ2-3; TRBD2 matches 13 bases. This CDR3 is 17 amino acids long. V lost 7 bases, J lost 3 bases, and 10 bases stayed unmatched. In nucleotides, the CDR3 is TGTGCCAGCACTCCTGGACTAGCGGGAGTCGGTACAGATACGCAGTATTTT. This codes for CASTPGLAGVGTDTQYF.

This clonotype was observed a few times. CDR3 bases: TGTGCCAGCAGCTTAGCGAGCGGGGAGGGCTTAGACATTCAGTACTTC. It is translated as CASSLASGEGLDIQYF. The chain is built from TRBV7-9 and TRBJ2-4; 7 bases line up with TRBD2. The V gene's germline CDR1 is SEHNR and CDR2 FQNEAQ (reference sequence). The CDR3 is 16 residues long. Losses at the gene ends were 0 bases for V and 8 bases for J; bases not matched to a gene: 10.

This clonotype was detected many times. V and J are TRBV28 and TRBJ2-7, with TRBD1 as a possible D gene (6 bases). The CDR3 spans 17 residues. Deletions cut 2 bases from V and 0 bases from J, with 17 bases between. CDR1 MDHEN and CDR2 SYDVKM come from the germline V gene. The CDR3 is CASSLAVGTPSSYEQYF. CDR3 DNA: TGTGCCAGCAGTTTAGCGGTCGGGACACCGAGCTCCTACGAGCAGTACTTC.

The V and J genes are TRBV20-1 and TRBJ2-7, with 14 bases that match TRBD2. CDR3 length: 13 amino acids. Germline CDR1 is DFQATT and CDR2 is SNEGSKA (reference sequence). Trimming cost V 7 bases and J 3 bases; bases outside gene matches: 2. The CDR3 loop reads CSGGLAGGYEQYF. CDR3 in DNA: TGCAGTGGTGGACTAGCGGGAGGCTACGAGCAGTACTTC.

This clonotype was seen repeatedly, ten times or more. The chain carries TRBV11-2 and TRBJ2-2; no clear D gene. Germline CDR1 reads SGHAT; CDR2 reads FQNNGV. The CDR3 consists of 14 residues. Trimming removed 4 bases from V and 6 bases from J, with 12 bases in between. The CDR3 is CASSSSSYAGELFF. DNA for the CDR3: TGTGCCAGCAGCTCGTCGAGCTACGCCGGGGAGCTGTTTTTT.

This chain joins TRBV7-2 and TRBJ2-7; the D gene is possibly TRBD1 (5 bases). The CDR3 loop spans 13 amino acids. V gave up 2 bases and J gave up 8 bases, with 13 bases separating them. From germline, CDR1 is SGHTA and CDR2 FQGNSA. The CDR3: CASSLSGQGKQYF. The CDR3 region has the DNA TGTGCCAGCAGCTTAAGTGGGCAGGGAAAGCAGTACTTC.

The CDR3 protein is CASSLQPYTGELFF. CDR3 coding DNA: TGTGCCAGCAGCTTGCAACCGTACACCGGGGAGCTGTTTTTT. The rearrangement uses TRBV5-6 and TRBJ2-2; no firm D call. The CDR3 covers 14 residues. Germline CDR1 SGHDT, CDR2 YYEEEE. V lost 1 base and J lost 3, with 7 bases in between. Together with reference TRBV5-6 and TRBJ2-2, the CDR3 gives the full variable domain: DAGVTQSPTHLIKTRGQQVTLRCSPKSGHDTVSWYQQALGQGPQFIFQYYEEEERQRGNFPDRFSGHQFPNYSSELNVNALLLGDSALYLCASSLQPYTGELFFGEGSRLTVL.

This clonotype was detected many times. The V and J genes are TRBV20-1 and TRBJ1-5; D not certain. Trimming took off 3 bases at V and 5 bases at J, with 14 bases between the two ends. The CDR3 length is 14 residues. CDR1 and CDR2 from the germline V gene are DFQATT and SNEGSKA (reference sequence). CDR3 nucleotides: TGCAGTGCTAGTAAGGCCCTCCCCTATCAGCCCCAGCATTTT. Translated: CSASKALPYQPQHF.

In this sample, this clonotype turned up many times. This chain connects TRBV28 to TRBJ2-7, with 9 bases aligning to TRBD1. This CDR3 has 16 residues. Germline V gene sequence: CDR1 MDHEN, CDR2 SYDVKM. J was trimmed by 2 bases and V by 7 bases; bases with no gene match: 12. DNA for the CDR3: TGTGCCAGCACCCTGACTCCGGGACAGGGTCCCTACGAGCAGTACTTC. Its translation is CASTLTPGQGPYEQYF.

This clonotype came up a few times. The chain is built from TRBV7-9 and TRBJ1-4; D is perhaps TRBD1 (5 bases). The CDR3 runs to 14 residues. The V gene lost 1 base and the J gene lost 5 bases, with 8 bases spanning the gap. Germline lookup yields CDR1 SEHNR and CDR2 FQNEAQ (reference sequence). Written as DNA, the CDR3 is TGTGCCAGCAGCTTAGGGGGCGCGAATGAAAAACTGTTTTTT. As protein: CASSLGGANEKLFF.

The table lists this clonotype with many counts. V is TRBV11-1 and J is TRBJ1-1, with no clear D. The CDR3 is made up of 15 amino acids. Germline V gene data show CDR1 as SGHAT and CDR2 as FQDESV (reference sequence). V lost 7 bases and J lost 0, with 15 bases in between. The CDR3 is CASTPHSRLNTEAFF. The CDR3 coding sequence is TGTGCCAGCACCCCACACTCACGGCTGAACACTGAAGCTTTCTTT. The whole variable domain, remainder taken from reference TRBV11-1 and TRBJ1-1, is EAEVAQSPRYKITEKSQAVAFWCDPISGHATLYWYRQILGQGPELLVQFQDESVVDDSQLPKDRFSAERLKGVDSTLKIQPAELGDSAMYLCASTPHSRLNTEAFFGQGTRLTVV.

There are many counts of this clonotype. This chain joins TRBV28 and TRBJ1-4; D is perhaps TRBD1 (5 bases). This CDR3 comprises 14 residues. V lost 10 bases, J lost 7 bases, and 19 bases lay in between. Germline CDR1 is MDHEN and CDR2 is SYDVKM. CDR3 DNA: TGTGCCACCAGCTCGGGACTGAGTAGTGAAAAACTGTTTTTT. Residues: CATSSGLSSEKLFF.

The chain uses TRBV28 and TRBJ1-4, with D tentatively TRBD1 (6 bases). CDR1 and CDR2 (germline): MDHEN, SYDVKM. The germline V and J ends were trimmed by 5 bases and 3 bases, with 13 bases remaining between them. The CDR3 loop spans 15 amino acids. The CDR3 protein is CASSLTGLANEKLFF. CDR3 sequence (DNA): TGTGCCAGCAGTCTCACAGGGCTGGCTAATGAAAAACTGTTTTTT.

The CDR3 DNA reads TGCAGTGCTAGGGCAACAGGGGGAGGCACTGAAGCTTTCTTT. Residues: CSARATGGGTEAFF. The chain links TRBV20-1 to TRBJ1-1, with TRBD1 matching over 8 bases. This CDR3 has 14 amino acids. Germline CDR1 and CDR2: DFQATT and SNEGSKA (reference sequence). Losses at the gene ends were 3 bases for V and 4 bases for J; bases not matched to a gene: 7.